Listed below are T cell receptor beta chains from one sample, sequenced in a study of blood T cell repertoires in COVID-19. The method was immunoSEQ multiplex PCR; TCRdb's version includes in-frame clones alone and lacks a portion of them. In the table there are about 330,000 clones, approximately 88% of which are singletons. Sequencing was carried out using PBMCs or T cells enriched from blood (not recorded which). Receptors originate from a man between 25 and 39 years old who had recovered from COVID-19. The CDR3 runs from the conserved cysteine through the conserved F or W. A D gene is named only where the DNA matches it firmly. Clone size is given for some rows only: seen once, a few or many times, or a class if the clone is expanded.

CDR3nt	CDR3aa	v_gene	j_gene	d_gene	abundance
TGTGCCAGCAGCTTAGGGGAGGTCAATCAGCCCCAGCATTTT	CASSLGEVNQPQHF	TRBV7-9	TRBJ1-5	NA	NA
TGTGCCAGTAGTATCGGGGGGTTGAACACTGAAGCTTTCTTT	CASSIGGLNTEAFF	TRBV19	TRBJ1-1	NA	NA
TGTGCCAGCAGCCGATTTTCAGGGGGCTTTCAGAACTCCTACGAGCAGTACTTC	CASSRFSGGFQNSYEQYF	TRBV3-1/TRBV3-2	TRBJ2-7	TRBD1	NA
TGTGCCAGCAGTTTCTGGAAACAGGGCCGAGATAGCTACACCTTC	CASSFWKQGRDSYTF	TRBV28	TRBJ1-2	NA	NA
TGTGCCAGTAGTATCGCGCGTAACACTGAAGCTTTCTTT	CASSIARNTEAFF	TRBV19	TRBJ1-1	NA	once
TGTGCCAGCAGCCGGACTAGCGGGGGCACAGATACGCAGTATTTT	CASSRTSGGTDTQYF	TRBV3-1/TRBV3-2	TRBJ2-3	TRBD2	NA
TGTGCCGGAGGAAGAACTGAAGCTTTCTTT	CAGGRTEAFF	TRBV30	TRBJ1-1	NA	NA
TGTGCCACCAGTGGGGGACAGGGTTCCTACAATGAGCAGTTCTTC	CATSGGQGSYNEQFF	TRBV24-1	TRBJ2-1	TRBD1	NA
TGCAGTGCTAGTGGACTAGCGGGGGCCGCAGATACGCAGTATTTT	CSASGLAGAADTQYF	TRBV20-1	TRBJ2-3	TRBD2	NA
TGTGCCAGCAGCGTCAAAGGGGGCCCGGGGGAGACAGATACGCAGTATTTT	CASSVKGGPGETDTQYF	TRBV2	TRBJ2-3	NA	NA
TGTGCCAGCAGCCTAGGGGGTATCACCGGGGAGCTGTTTTTT	CASSLGGITGELFF	TRBV3-1/TRBV3-2	TRBJ2-2	NA	NA
TGTGCCAGCAACTTTGTCGGGGGGGAGCTGTTTTTT	CASNFVGGELFF	TRBV7-9	TRBJ2-2	NA	NA
TGTGCCAGCAGTTTTAACAGGGGCGAGCAGTACTTC	CASSFNRGEQYF	TRBV12-3/TRBV12-4	TRBJ2-7	TRBD1	few
TGTGCCAGTAGTTTCGGGGACAGGACGACCGGGGAGCTGTTTTTT	CASSFGDRTTGELFF	TRBV19	TRBJ2-2	TRBD1	few